Presented here are 18 T cell receptor beta chains from one specimen sequenced in a study of PD-L1 blockade in urothelial cancer. The data were produced by immunoSEQ multiplex PCR, yet TCRdb's version contains in-frame clones alone and is incomplete. The repertoire holds 45,000 to 60,000 clones, approximately 90% seen once, with 2% to 3% in the top ten. Time point meaning: peripheral blood 6 weeks after treatment start. Source: PBMCs, taken around atezolizumab (anti-PD-L1) treatment. The receptors come from a man aged 60 to 75 with urothelial cancer.

The gene calls are TRBV28 and TRBJ2-1; 8 bases fit TRBD2. Germline values: CDR1 MDHEN, CDR2 SYDVKM. Trimming cost V 4 bases and J 2 bases; bases outside gene matches: 7. This CDR3 spans 16 amino acids. The CDR3 loop is CASSSIAGPTYNEQFF. The CDR3 DNA reads as TGTGCCAGCAGTTCTATAGCGGGGCCCACCTACAATGAGCAGTTCTTC.

V is TRBV20-1 and J is TRBJ2-2; a possible D gene is TRBD1 (5 bases). The CDR3 consists of 11 residues. With 3 bases removed from V and 6 bases from J, the gap between germline ends came to 5 bases. Looked up from germline, CDR1 is DFQATT and CDR2 is SNEGSKA (reference sequence). The DNA for the CDR3 is TGCAGTGCTAGGGGGCCCGGGGAGCTGTTTTTT. Amino acids: CSARGPGELFF.

The chain combines TRBV6-1 with TRBJ1-2, with D possibly TRBD1 on 6 matching bases. CDR1 is MNHNS and CDR2 is SASEGT in the germline V gene. V was cut by 8 bases and J by 5 bases, with 21 bases left in between. The length of the CDR3 is 15 residues. The CDR3 sequence: CASLSGGASAYGYTF. In nucleotides, the CDR3 is TGTGCCAGCCTTTCGGGGGGGGCGTCTGCTTATGGCTACACCTTC.

This clone has only a few counts. CDR3 region: CASNFSGLAGAPGKNIQYF. CDR3 nucleotides: TGTGCCAGCAACTTCAGCGGGCTAGCGGGCGCCCCGGGCAAAAACATTCAGTACTTC. The V call is TRBV21-1, the J call TRBJ2-4; the tabulated D call, TRBD2, remains unverified against the DNA. TRBV21-1 is a recognized pseudogene. This CDR3 spans 19 amino acids.

The chain uses TRBV30 and TRBJ1-4; maybe TRBD1 (6 bases). The V gene's germline CDR1 is GTSNPN and CDR2 SVGIG (reference sequence). This CDR3 region has 13 residues. The V and J ends lost 0 bases and 8 bases respectively, with 10 bases between them. CDR3 region: CAWSVKGVEKLFF. In DNA form, the CDR3 reads TGTGCCTGGAGTGTAAAGGGGGTGGAAAAACTGTTTTTT.

The V gene is TRBV4-1, the J gene TRBJ2-5, with D possibly matching TRBD1 (8 bases). V was shortened by 4 bases and J by 4 bases, with 19 bases between the two germline ends. Germline V CDR1 and CDR2: MGHRA, YSYEKL. CDR3 length: 16 amino acids. The CDR3: CASSLWTGREGETQYF. Here the CDR3 DNA reads TGCGCCAGCAGCCTCTGGACAGGGAGGGAAGGAGAGACCCAGTACTTC.

This clone has a single count. The V and J genes are TRBV11-2 and TRBJ1-3, with D possibly TRBD1 on 6 matching bases. Germline V gene data show CDR1 as SGHAT and CDR2 as FQNNGV. The CDR3 is 16 residues long. Trimming removed 2 bases at V and 4 bases at J, with 15 bases between. The CDR3 is CASSLNSGTTGNTIYF. The DNA for the CDR3 is TGTGCCAGCAGCTTAAACTCCGGGACAACGGGAAACACCATATATTTT.

This rearrangement joins TRBV5-6 to TRBJ1-1; 8 bases are a match to TRBD1. Trimming at V came to 3 bases and at J to 8 bases, leaving 6 bases not matched to a gene. The CDR3 has 13 amino acids. CDR1 is SGHDT, CDR2 YYEEEE, per germline. This chain's CDR3 is CASSWEQGVEAFF. In DNA, the CDR3 is TGTGCCAGCAGCTGGGAACAGGGGGTAGAAGCTTTCTTT. Using reference TRBV5-6 and TRBJ1-1 for the parts outside the CDR3, the full variable domain is DAGVTQSPTHLIKTRGQQVTLRCSPKSGHDTVSWYQQALGQGPQFIFQYYEEEERQRGNFPDRFSGHQFPNYSSELNVNALLLGDSALYLCASSWEQGVEAFFGQGTRLTVV.

The rearrangement links TRBV5-1 to TRBJ1-5; no firm D call. CDR1 SGHRS and CDR2 YFSETQ come from the germline V gene. V lost 4 bases and J 3 bases, leaving 14 bases between the germline ends. CDR3 length equals 15 residues. In nucleotides, the CDR3 is TGCGCCAGCAGCCTTGATACGGGAAACAATCAGCCCCAGCATTTT. Its protein product is CASSLDTGNNQPQHF.

This clone was seen a single time. The chain uses TRBV10-3 and TRBJ1-1, with D hard to call. The V gene lost 2 bases and the J gene lost 2 bases, with 9 bases spanning the gap. This CDR3 region has 14 residues. The V gene's germline CDR1 is ENHRY and CDR2 SYGVKD. The CDR3 sequence: CAISEPQENTEAFF. The CDR3 nucleotides are TGTGCCATCAGTGAGCCGCAGGAAAACACTGAAGCTTTCTTT.

The CDR3 is CASSERRYAGETQYF. Written as DNA, the CDR3 is TGTGCCAGCAGTGAAAGGCGTTACGCGGGAGAGACCCAGTACTTC. The chain links TRBV6-1 to TRBJ2-5, with D possibly TRBD2 on 5 matching bases. The ends were cut back, 2 bases at V and 4 bases at J, with 14 bases in the middle. CDR3 length equals 15 residues. The V gene's germline CDR1 is MNHNS and CDR2 SASEGT.

The chain couples TRBV2 to TRBJ1-3, with 7 bases identical to TRBD1. The germline CDR1 and CDR2 sequences are SNHLY and FYNNEI. The CDR3 spans 14 residues. The ends lost 8 bases at V and 0 bases at J; junction bases unmatched: 4. The CDR3 DNA sequence: TGTGCCAGCCGACAGGGCTTCTCTGGAAACACCATATATTTT. This encodes CASRQGFSGNTIYF.

V is TRBV25-1 and J is TRBJ2-5; TRBD1 is a possible D gene (6 bases). Between the trimmed V and J ends, which lost 5 bases and 5 bases, there was a span of 18 bases. This CDR3 is built from 15 residues. Germline-derived CDR1 and CDR2 are MGHDK and SYGVNS. The chain's CDR3 is CASSFSGARGETQYF. The CDR3 region has the DNA TGTGCCAGCAGTTTTTCAGGGGCGAGAGGGGAGACCCAGTACTTC.

Regarding this clone: The same CDR3 can be traced to other DNA sequences in this sample. V and J are TRBV6-5 and TRBJ2-2; tentatively, D is TRBD2 (5 bases). The CDR3 runs to 13 residues. Germline CDR1 MNHEY, CDR2 SVGAGI. V lost 2 bases and J lost 5, with 6 bases in between. CDR3 loop: CASSYRGTGELFF. In nucleotides, the CDR3 is TGTGCCAGCAGTTACCGGGGAACCGGGGAGCTGTTTTTT.

The V and J genes are TRBV19 and TRBJ2-1; the match to TRBD1 covers 9 bases. The ends lost 7 bases at V and 0 bases at J; junction bases unmatched: 22. In germline, CDR1 is LNHDA, CDR2 SQIVND (reference sequence). The CDR3 consists of 21 residues. This CDR3 is CASTTPRWDRALRRSYNEQFF. The DNA of the CDR3 is TGTGCCAGTACCACCCCGAGGTGGGACAGGGCATTACGGCGCTCCTACAATGAGCAGTTCTTC. The whole variable domain, remainder taken from reference TRBV19 and TRBJ2-1, is DGGITQSPKYLFRKEGQNVTLSCEQNLNHDAMYWYRQDPGQGLRLIYYSQIVNDFQKGDIAEGYSVSREKKESFPLTVTSAQKNPTAFYLCASTTPRWDRALRRSYNEQFFGPGTRLTVL.

The chain links TRBV5-1 to TRBJ1-6; 7 bases are shared with TRBD1. This CDR3 spans 14 amino acids. The J segment lost 6 bases and the V segment lost 4 bases, leaving 4 bases of the junction unmatched. Germline V gene data show CDR1 as SGHRS and CDR2 as YFSETQ. The CDR3 sequence: CASSGGQFNSPLHF. The CDR3 DNA reads TGCGCCAGCAGCGGGGGACAGTTTAATTCACCCCTCCACTTT.

This clone was counted only a few times. This chain uses TRBV18 with TRBJ2-7, with 7 bases lining up with TRBD2. Germline V CDR1 and CDR2: KGHSH, LQKENI. The CDR3 runs to 14 residues. The V gene end was trimmed by 4 bases and the J gene end by 2 bases; junction bases not matched to a gene: 5. The CDR3 region has the DNA TGTGCCAGCTCACAGAGGGAGGGCCCCTACGAGCAGTACTTC. This sequence encodes CASSQREGPYEQYF.

V usage is TRBV11-2 and J usage is TRBJ2-7, with D possibly TRBD1 on 7 matching bases. Trimming took 9 bases from V and 2 from J, leaving 11 bases between them. The CDR3 runs 12 residues. The V gene's germline CDR1 is SGHAT and CDR2 FQNNGV. CDR3 bases: TGTGCCAGTCAGGGGGGTGCCTACGAGCAGTACTTC. Translated, it gives CASQGGAYEQYF.